Presented here are 3 T cell receptor beta chains from one specimen sequenced in a study of PD-L1 blockade in urothelial cancer. Method: immunoSEQ multiplex PCR; TCRdb's copy keeps in-frame clones and lacks some. The repertoire includes about 88,000 clones, roughly 90% of them detected once, and approximately 9% sits in the top ten. The source was PBMCs, collected around atezolizumab (anti-PD-L1) treatment. The receptors derive from a man in his sixties with urothelial cancer.

This clone appeared a single time. The V gene is TRBV29-1, the J gene TRBJ2-1, with 10 bases that match TRBD1. Germline V gene data show CDR1 as SQVTM and CDR2 as ANQGSEA. The CDR3 extends over 14 amino acids. J gave up 8 bases and V 3 bases, and 7 bases lay outside the gene matches. This chain's CDR3 is CSVDAGQGWYEQFF. CDR3 in DNA: TGCAGCGTTGACGCGGGACAGGGGTGGTATGAGCAGTTCTTC.

The chain recombines TRBV7-2 with TRBJ2-3, with D hard to call. The V gene's germline CDR1 is SGHTA and CDR2 FQGNSA. Trimming removed 2 bases from V and 6 bases from J, with 12 bases in between. The CDR3 loop spans 14 amino acids. The CDR3 reads CASSLRSRRDTQYF. In DNA, the CDR3 is TGTGCCAGCAGCTTAAGGAGTCGGCGGGATACGCAGTATTTT.

This chain connects TRBV7-3 to TRBJ2-2; the match to TRBD2 covers 9 bases. Looked up from germline, CDR1 is SGHTA and CDR2 is FQGTGA. The CDR3 is 15 residues long. The trim removed 1 base at V and 8 bases at J, leaving 5 bases unmatched. CDR3 bases: TGTGCCAGCAGCTTAAGTCTAGCGGGGTCGGGGGAGCTGTTTTTT. It specifies CASSLSLAGSGELFF.